This is a list of T cell receptor beta chains from one sample in a study of cytomegalovirus exposure and HLA in healthy donors. Produced via immunoSEQ multiplex PCR; TCRdb's table is partial and in-frame only. The sample carries some 130,000 clones, about 80% recorded once. Sequencing was done on a sample of PBMCs. These receptors came from a man aged 25 to 40 in good health and CMV-seronegative. Both conserved end residues are part of each CDR3.

v_call: TRBV7-9; j_call: TRBJ1-1; cdr3_aa: CASSPSGRGGTEAFF
v_call: TRBV2; j_call: TRBJ2-1; cdr3_aa: CASGTSGGEQFF
v_call: TRBV25-1; j_call: TRBJ2-7; cdr3_aa: CASSVRTGGNEQYF
v_call: TRBV7-8; j_call: TRBJ1-3; cdr3_aa: CASSLVTGGRGSGNTIYF
v_call: TRBV27; j_call: TRBJ1-5; cdr3_aa: CASSPLNQPQHF
v_call: TRBV19; j_call: TRBJ2-7; cdr3_aa: CASSKGSGQWTYEQYF
v_call: TRBV10-1; j_call: TRBJ2-5; cdr3_aa: CASSDSQGSMETQYF
v_call: TRBV30; j_call: TRBJ2-7; cdr3_aa: CAWNSGDYEQYF
v_call: TRBV6-1; j_call: TRBJ2-7; cdr3_aa: CASSEGVAGSYEQYF
v_call: TRBV14; j_call: TRBJ2-3; cdr3_aa: CASSLSPQLPDTQYF
v_call: TRBV27; j_call: TRBJ1-1; cdr3_aa: CASSFADRWNTEAFF
v_call: TRBV29-1; j_call: TRBJ2-7; cdr3_aa: CSVEDTRTGGFYEQYF
v_call: TRBV27; j_call: TRBJ2-7; cdr3_aa: CASSYHSGLPYEQYF
v_call: TRBV2; j_call: TRBJ2-7; cdr3_aa: CASSQFEQYF
v_call: TRBV7-2; j_call: TRBJ1-2; cdr3_aa: CASSTFTGGGYGYTF
v_call: TRBV28; j_call: TRBJ1-1; cdr3_aa: CASSPYRIEAFF
v_call: TRBV7-2; j_call: TRBJ2-1; cdr3_aa: CASSLDPSALGRQFF
v_call: TRBV4-2; j_call: TRBJ1-1; cdr3_aa: CASSQDRDRLNTEAFF
v_call: TRBV11-3; j_call: TRBJ2-1; cdr3_aa: CASSFGTSGQYNEQFF
v_call: TRBV7-9; j_call: TRBJ1-2; cdr3_aa: CSSGTGNYGYTF
v_call: TRBV5-1; j_call: TRBJ2-7; cdr3_aa: CASSQTGGSSYEQYF
v_call: TRBV14; j_call: TRBJ2-7; cdr3_aa: CASSHRDMIFYEQYF
v_call: TRBV15; j_call: TRBJ2-5; cdr3_aa: CATSARHSETQYF
v_call: TRBV28; j_call: TRBJ2-3; cdr3_aa: CASGTTSGLTDTQYF
v_call: TRBV18; j_call: TRBJ2-1; cdr3_aa: CASSLLGLANEQFF
v_call: TRBV28; j_call: TRBJ2-3; cdr3_aa: CASSSLGGDATDTQYF
v_call: TRBV2; j_call: TRBJ2-5; cdr3_aa: CASSTLGGPQETQYF
v_call: TRBV19; j_call: TRBJ1-5; cdr3_aa: CASTLVSSNQPQHF
v_call: TRBV5-4; j_call: TRBJ2-3; cdr3_aa: CASSGGPRGTDTQYF
v_call: TRBV6-5; j_call: TRBJ2-5; cdr3_aa: CASKTSVGETQYF
v_call: TRBV5-1; j_call: TRBJ2-7; cdr3_aa: CASSLELAGEEQYF
v_call: TRBV14; j_call: TRBJ2-3; cdr3_aa: CASSLLSSGRLTDTQYF
v_call: TRBV28; j_call: TRBJ1-2; cdr3_aa: CASSLRGGLIENYGYTF
v_call: TRBV7-9; j_call: TRBJ2-7; cdr3_aa: CASSLAGGMVGEQYF
v_call: TRBV6-4; j_call: TRBJ2-2; cdr3_aa: CASKTGIDTGELFF
v_call: TRBV7-2; j_call: TRBJ1-4; cdr3_aa: CASSPFGGQGEKLFF
v_call: TRBV27; j_call: TRBJ2-7; cdr3_aa: CASSPAGTDIEQYF
v_call: TRBV28; j_call: TRBJ2-1; cdr3_aa: CASSLAGSHEQFF
v_call: TRBV5-5; j_call: TRBJ1-1; cdr3_aa: CASSLGPSNTEAFF
v_call: TRBV29-1; j_call: TRBJ2-1; cdr3_aa: CSVGGASGHNEQFF
v_call: TRBV19; j_call: TRBJ2-7; cdr3_aa: CASSMGQVTYEQYF
v_call: TRBV5-4; j_call: TRBJ2-5; cdr3_aa: CASSLVSGGAAQYF
v_call: TRBV7-2; j_call: TRBJ2-7; cdr3_aa: CASSWKGDRSSYEQYF
v_call: TRBV6-5; j_call: TRBJ2-3; cdr3_aa: CASSYTGFSGTDTQYF
v_call: TRBV28; j_call: TRBJ2-7; cdr3_aa: CASSTPGQGAEEQYF
v_call: TRBV27; j_call: TRBJ1-1; cdr3_aa: CASSWGGWGTEAFF
v_call: TRBV7-2; j_call: TRBJ1-2; cdr3_aa: CASSLGGAGGGYTF
v_call: TRBV28; j_call: TRBJ1-2; cdr3_aa: CASRRQSGYTF
v_call: TRBV2; j_call: TRBJ2-1; cdr3_aa: CASQFKGGRNEQFF
v_call: TRBV9; j_call: TRBJ1-2; cdr3_aa: CASSVAEVGYGYTF
v_call: TRBV28; j_call: TRBJ1-5; cdr3_aa: CASIRRQGSHQPQHF
v_call: TRBV5-6; j_call: TRBJ2-2; cdr3_aa: CASSLVGARTGELFF